The T cell receptor beta chain under discussion was sequenced for a study of graft-versus-host responses after intestinal transplantation. For the study at large: The whole recipient group had anti-thymocyte globulin induction followed by tacrolimus and steroids for around three years.

This clone was seen only once. Its target is unknown. Overall study results and limits: There was an association between peak levels of circulating GvH clones and early post-transplant HvG declines. Within allografts, high graft-versus-host to host-versus-graft clonal ratios were seen among patients with graft-donor T cell macrochimerism. GvH clones surfaced in recipient marrow, some emerging earlier in ileum or blood.

Data came from immunoSEQ multiplex PCR; TCRdb stores just in-frame clones and leaves some out. The sample includes about 120,000 clones, 95% of them seen just once. The CDR3 sequence is 16 residues long. CDR1 and CDR2 (germline): SGDLS, YYNGEE. V was trimmed by 7 bases and J by 7 bases, leaving 24 bases between them. The source was unstimulated CD8+ T cells sorted from spleen or lymph node cells, collected before intestinal transplant. This clonotype was sampled from a human donor who received an intestinal transplant. The chain carries TRBV9 and TRBJ2-1; D is undetermined. In nucleotides, the CDR3 is TGTGCCAGCGGTTCGAGGAAGATAGCAGTGGAAAATGAGCAGTTCTTC. It is translated as CASGSRKIAVENEQFF.